The 17 T cell receptor beta chains below all came from one sample that was sequenced in a study of blood T cells in healthy people across ages. Using a J-beta primer mix together with a sample-barcoded 5' primer, a second PCR was run for roughly 7 to 11 cycles. TCRdb called the 5' RACE reads again in MiXCR, with one record for every CDR3 protein. Found here are roughly 570,000 distinct CDR3 sequences, 27% of them singletons; the top ten hold 18%. Sequencing input: blood. The source of these receptors is a woman between 65 and 79 years old in good health.

A note on this clonotype: This likely comes from a read error, as the CDR3 has no conserved phenylalanine or tryptophan at its end. The limits of the CDR3 on the DNA are not certain, so only TCRdb's listed CDR3 is given. The CDR3 loop is CVSSTRGQGEYSPP. This chain uses TRBV6-6 with TRBJ2-7; the tabulated D call, TRBD1, remains unverified against the DNA. Germline-derived CDR1 and CDR2 are MNHNY and SVGAGI (reference sequence). The CDR3 is 14 residues long, ends included.

The chain is built from TRBV6-5 and TRBJ1-5; D unclear. V lost 2 bases and J 7 bases, leaving 9 bases between the germline ends. The V gene's germline CDR1 is MNHEY and CDR2 SVGAGI. The CDR3 extends over 13 amino acids. The CDR3 region is CASSYGEEQPQHF. The CDR3 DNA reads as TGTGCCAGCAGTTACGGTGAAGAGCAGCCCCAGCATTTT.

The CDR3 DNA reads TGCAGTGCTAGAACTCAGGGAATAGGATCACCCCTCCACTTT. Protein product: CSARTQGIGSPLHF. V gene TRBV20-1 combines with J gene TRBJ1-6; perhaps TRBD1 as D (5 bases). V shed 2 bases and J shed 10 bases, with 15 bases lying between them. Germline V gives CDR1 DFQATT, CDR2 SNEGSKA (reference sequence). The CDR3 spans 14 residues.

In its sample, this clonotype was seen a few times. The J gene is TRBJ2-5, the V gene TRBV20-1; D is ambiguous. Between the trimmed V and J ends, which lost 0 bases and 1 base, there was a span of 9 bases. This CDR3 spans 14 amino acids. Germline CDR1 is DFQATT and CDR2 is SNEGSKA (reference sequence). The CDR3 DNA reads TGCAGTGCTAGAGACGCCCGGGTCCAAGAGACCCAGTACTTC. Protein sequence: CSARDARVQETQYF.

In its sample, this clonotype was seen a few times. V is TRBV7-9 and J is TRBJ2-1, with D perhaps TRBD1 (5 bases). The J call is uncertain, as TRBJ2-5 better fits the DNA end. The germline V gene has CDR1 SEHNR and CDR2 FQNEAQ (reference sequence). The CDR3 loop spans 14 amino acids. The CDR3 sequence: CASSLKGARETQYF. For the CDR3, the DNA is TGTGCCAGCAGCTTAAAAGGGGCTCGAGAGACCCAGTACTTC.

The chain uses TRBV3-1 and TRBJ2-1; 7 nucleotides line up with TRBD1. The CDR3 spans 13 residues. Trimming at V came to 6 bases and at J to 7 bases, leaving 6 bases not matched to a gene. Germline values: CDR1 LGHDT, CDR2 YNNKEL (reference sequence). The CDR3 DNA reads TGTGCCAGCAGGAGGGACAGTGAGAATGAGCAGTTCTTC. Its translation: CASRRDSENEQFF.

The chain carries TRBV12-3 or TRBV12-4 and TRBJ2-6; D is perhaps TRBD1 (5 bases). The CDR3 has 15 residues. Trimming shortened V by 6 bases and J by 0 bases, and 9 bases separated the two germline ends. CDR3 residues: CASRVQASGANVLTF. Written as DNA, the CDR3 is TGTGCCAGCAGAGTACAGGCCTCTGGGGCCAACGTCCTGACTTTC.

The chain couples TRBV13 to TRBJ1-4; D unresolved. Germline-derived CDR1 and CDR2 are PRHDT and FYEKMQ (reference sequence). The CDR3 length is 14 residues. Trimming took off 3 bases at V and 6 bases at J, with 11 bases between the two ends. The CDR3 loop is CASSFGKVYEKLFF. CDR3 nucleotide sequence: TGTGCCAGCAGCTTCGGGAAGGTATATGAAAAACTGTTTTTT.

This clonotype has just a few counts. The chain carries TRBV6-1 and TRBJ2-3, with D tentatively TRBD2 (6 bases). V dropped 2 bases and J dropped 2 bases, with 11 bases sitting between them. From germline, CDR1 is MNHNS and CDR2 SASEGT. This CDR3 has 15 amino acids. The CDR3 DNA sequence: TGTGCCAGCAGTGAACTAGCGCAAAACACAGATACGCAGTATTTT. It translates to CASSELAQNTDTQYF.

This clonotype was seen a handful of times. This sequence joins TRBV5-1 and TRBJ2-1, with 16 positions matching TRBD2. Trimming removed 4 bases from V and 0 bases from J; junction bases left unmatched: 4. The CDR3 sequence is 18 residues long. From germline, CDR1 is SGHRS and CDR2 YFSETQ. The CDR3 region has the DNA TGCGCCAGCAGCCGGGGACTAGCGGGGGGGAACTCCTACAATGAGCAGTTCTTC. It specifies CASSRGLAGGNSYNEQFF.

The chain couples TRBV7-2 to TRBJ2-1, with 7 bases matching TRBD1. The J segment lost 3 bases and the V segment lost 5 bases, leaving 10 bases of the junction unmatched. The CDR3 spans 16 residues. Germline V gene data show CDR1 as SGHTA and CDR2 as FQGNSA. CDR3 sequence reads: CASSLLTGTNYNEQFF. In DNA form, the CDR3 reads TGTGCCAGCAGCCTACTGACAGGGACGAACTACAATGAGCAGTTCTTC.

The V call is TRBV6-2 or TRBV6-3, the J call TRBJ2-1; 9 nucleotides align to TRBD2. The germline V gene has CDR1 MNHEY and CDR2 SVGEGT. Trimming removed 2 bases from V and 6 bases from J; junction bases left unmatched: 5. The CDR3 loop spans 15 amino acids. CDR3 in DNA: TGTGCCAGCAGTTACGGGGGTAGCGGGGGCAATGAGCAGTTCTTC. Protein sequence: CASSYGGSGGNEQFF.

The chain employs TRBV9 and TRBJ1-1; D is perhaps TRBD1 (6 bases). V lost 0 bases and J lost 6, with 15 bases in between. CDR3 length: 15 residues. CDR1 SGDLS and CDR2 YYNGEE come from the germline V gene. The CDR3 loop reads CASSVDAQGLAEAFF. As DNA, the CDR3 is TGTGCCAGCAGCGTAGATGCTCAGGGGCTGGCTGAAGCTTTCTTT. Variable domain in full (rest from reference TRBV9 and TRBJ1-1): DSGVTQTPKHLITATGQRVTLRCSPRSGDLSVYWYQQSLDQGLQFLIQYYNGEERAKGNILERFSAQQFPDLHSELNLSSLELGDSALYFCASSVDAQGLAEAFFGQGTRLTVV.

V is TRBV20-1 and J is TRBJ2-6; D is undetermined. V was shortened by 3 bases and J by 3 bases, with 3 bases between the two germline ends. The CDR3 runs to 12 residues. Germline V gene lookup returns CDR1 DFQATT and CDR2 SNEGSKA (reference sequence). The CDR3 sequence: CSARGGANVLTF. CDR3 coding DNA: TGCAGTGCTAGGGGTGGGGCCAACGTCCTGACTTTC.

The chain has TRBV5-1 and TRBJ2-3, with 8 bases identical to TRBD2. V was clipped by 6 bases and J by 4 bases; unmatched bases: 7. CDR3 size: 14 residues. Germline values: CDR1 SGHRS, CDR2 YFSETQ. The chain's CDR3 is CASKISGIPDTQYF. DNA for the CDR3: TGCGCCAGCAAGATTAGCGGGATCCCAGATACGCAGTATTTT. Drawing the rest from reference TRBV5-1 and TRBJ2-3, the complete variable domain is KAGVTQTPRYLIKTRGQQVTLSCSPISGHRSVSWYQQTPGQGLQFLFEYFSETQRNKGNFPGRFSGRQFSNSRSEMNVSTLELGDSALYLCASKISGIPDTQYFGPGTRLTVL.

This clonotype has a count of ten or more. The chain carries TRBV6-1 and TRBJ2-7; D gene uncertain. The CDR3 extends over 13 amino acids. Per the germline V gene, CDR1 is MNHNS and CDR2 is SASEGT. Trimming removed 3 bases from V and 4 bases from J, with 10 bases in between. CDR3 amino acids: CASSDGSSYEQYF. For the CDR3, the DNA is TGTGCCAGCAGTGATGGGTCTTCGTACGAGCAGTACTTC.

The J gene is TRBJ1-1, the V gene TRBV5-1, with TRBD1 identical over 7 bases. Germline assignment: CDR1 SGHRS and CDR2 YFSETQ. This CDR3 is 12 amino acids long. V was clipped by 4 bases and J by 5 bases; unmatched bases: 2. CDR3 region: CASSPDRTEAFF. The CDR3 DNA follows: TGCGCCAGCAGCCCGGACAGGACTGAAGCTTTCTTT.